A selection of T cell receptor beta chains follows, all from one sample in a study of identical twins. TCRdb fed the 5' RACE reads into MiXCR, producing one record per CDR3 protein. The sample consists of around 690,000 distinct CDR3 sequences, 20% to 25% of them appearing once. In addition, the sample was reused for a study of T cells expressing NK-cell markers.

What was sequenced was PBMCs. The receptors come from a woman aged 18 to 35 in good health. Each CDR3 is given with its conserved first and last residue. Clone size is stated in some rows and not others, as once, few, many or a class when expanded.

TRBJ1-5 | many | TRBV12-3/TRBV12-4 | CASSLTLSDQPQHF
TRBJ2-2 | many | TRBV7-3 | CASSLIETSGGDTGELFF
TRBJ2-7 | - | TRBV6-5 | CASSYHGGIGYEQYF
TRBJ2-7 | - | TRBV2 | CAFSSDWVGGLAFYEQYF
TRBJ2-7 | few | TRBV5-1 | CASSSTYGTGLNEQYF
TRBJ2-5 | few | TRBV5-1 | CASSLAVHIESPGTQYF
TRBJ2-3 | - | TRBV20-1 | CSARDDSPTDTQYF
TRBJ1-1 | - | TRBV2 | CASNSGLGNTEAFF
TRBJ1-2 | many | TRBV29-1 | CSVGQVDGYTF
TRBJ2-1 | few | TRBV6-2/TRBV6-3 | CASSHPTSDAYNEQFF
TRBJ2-3 | - | TRBV20-1 | CSVNGQGNTDTQYF
TRBJ2-1 | few | TRBV30 | CAWSDRQRDPYNEQFF
TRBJ2-5 | - | TRBV7-9 | CASSLVGRAETQYF
TRBJ2-7 | few | TRBV7-2 | CASSLGALSSYEQYF
TRBJ1-5 | - | TRBV6-2/TRBV6-3 | CASSPKTPTGTPGSNQPQHF
TRBJ2-7 | few | TRBV11-2 | CASSYSTGTTYEQYF
TRBJ1-2 | few | TRBV5-1 | CASGSDRGYGYTF
TRBJ1-1 | - | TRBV2 | CASIGGRTEAFF
TRBJ2-3 | many | TRBV12-3/TRBV12-4 | CASSRGLAEITDTQYF
TRBJ1-1 | many | TRBV20-1 | CSAKRGGSNTEAFF
TRBJ2-3 | - | TRBV20-1 | CSARSAGDTQYF
TRBJ2-1 | many | TRBV6-5 | CASSDNNEQFF
TRBJ2-3 | - | TRBV14 | CASSQVSRDPDTQYF
TRBJ1-5 | once | TRBV2 | CASRRGGRSNQPQHF
TRBJ2-7 | - | TRBV5-1 | CASSPGGTGADEQYF
TRBJ2-1 | - | TRBV10-3 | CAINKGGGTTYNEQFF
TRBJ1-6 | few | TRBV12-3/TRBV12-4 | CASSSGREASPLHF
TRBJ2-2 | few | TRBV12-3/TRBV12-4 | CASLATSGRAGELFF
TRBJ2-3 | few | TRBV20-1 | CSAARLAGGATDTQYF
TRBJ2-2 | few | TRBV12-3/TRBV12-4 | CASRLPGTGSTGELFF
TRBJ2-3 | - | TRBV5-1 | CASSLGPRVGTDTQYF
TRBJ1-5 | - | TRBV12-3/TRBV12-4 | CASSLWDRSNQPQHF
TRBJ2-2 | - | TRBV12-3/TRBV12-4 | CASGYLEGELFF
TRBJ2-3 | - | TRBV10-3 | CAIRRVGEDTQYF
TRBJ2-1 | few | TRBV12-3/TRBV12-4 | CASSPIGLEGLEDEQFF
TRBJ2-7 | - | TRBV25-1 | CASSHPGGRGPLSYEQYF
TRBJ2-1 | few | TRBV12-3/TRBV12-4 | CASSLGTGGKNEQFF